These 10 T cell receptor beta chains were sequenced from one sample in a study of T cell responses to AZD1222 COVID-19 vaccine. Some clones are missing from TCRdb's copy, which holds only in-frame ones; the method was immunoSEQ multiplex PCR. The sample carries under 150,000 clones, approximately 83% recorded once. Sequences were derived from peripheral blood, sampled on day 0 of MenACWY control vaccination. Receptor source: an adult in good health.

In this sample, this clone turned up a few times. The CDR3 loop reads CASSAQGGYYNEQFF. The CDR3 DNA follows: TGTGCCAGCAGCGCACAGGGGGGTTACTACAATGAGCAGTTCTTC. This chain links TRBV9 with TRBJ2-1; TRBD1 aligns across 8 bases. The germline V gene encodes CDR1 SGDLS and CDR2 YYNGEE. The trim removed 3 bases at V and 3 bases at J, leaving 5 bases unmatched. The CDR3 is 15 amino acids.

The CDR3 here is CASSYAGQRETQYF. The CDR3 nucleotides are TGTGCCAGCAGTTACGCCGGACAAAGAGAGACCCAGTACTTC. The chain uses TRBV6-2 or TRBV6-3 and TRBJ2-5; weak D call: TRBD1 (5 bases). The germline V gene has CDR1 MNHEY and CDR2 SVGEGT. The V end lost 2 bases, the J end lost 4 bases, and 11 bases lay between the germline ends. This CDR3 contains 14 residues.

This clone has a single count. CDR3 loop: CASRPPDRAVYNEQFF. The CDR3 DNA is TGCGCCAGCAGACCCCCGGACAGGGCTGTATACAATGAGCAGTTCTTC. The chain links TRBV23-1 to TRBJ2-1, with TRBD1 matching 8 bases. TRBV23-1 is reported as an ORF; its role is uncertain. The CDR3 has 16 amino acids. Trimming took 6 bases from V and 4 from J; bases not matched to a gene: 11.

The chain uses TRBV9 and TRBJ2-1, with 10 bases that match TRBD2. Per the germline V gene, CDR1 is SGDLS and CDR2 is YYNGEE. V lost 0 bases and J lost 3; bases outside the gene matches: 9. This CDR3 has 18 residues. CDR3 DNA sequence: TGTGCCAGCAGCGTAGGGCGGAGCGGGGGGGCCCTCTACAATGAGCAGTTCTTC. Residues: CASSVGRSGGALYNEQFF.

The V call is TRBV11-2, the J call TRBJ2-1; D gene unclear. The germline gives CDR1 SGHAT, CDR2 FQNNGV. V was clipped by 1 base and J by 7 bases, with 5 bases between them. The CDR3 is made up of 12 amino acids. CDR3 amino acids: CASSLARNEQFF. CDR3 nucleotides: TGTGCCAGCAGCTTAGCGAGGAATGAGCAGTTCTTC. The full variable domain, in which reference TRBV11-2 and TRBJ2-1 provide the parts outside the CDR3, is EAGVAQSPRYKIIEKRQSVAFWCNPISGHATLYWYQQILGQGPKLLIQFQNNGVVDDSQLPKDRFSAERLKGVDSTLKIQPAKLEDSAVYLCASSLARNEQFFGPGTRLTVL.

This chain connects TRBV28 to TRBJ1-4, with TRBD1 matching over 9 bases. This CDR3 is built from 16 residues. V trimming: 4 bases; J trimming: 8 bases; junction bases outside the gene matches: 11. Germline loops: CDR1 MDHEN, CDR2 SYDVKM. CDR3 region: CASSSPPGTGKEKLFF. As DNA, the CDR3 is TGTGCCAGCAGTTCACCCCCCGGGACAGGGAAGGAAAAACTGTTTTTT.

This chain links TRBV5-1 with TRBJ2-2, with D unclear. The V gene's germline CDR1 is SGHRS and CDR2 YFSETQ. The germline V and J ends were trimmed by 1 base and 3 bases, with 7 bases remaining between them. The CDR3 is 14 residues long. CDR3 bases: TGCGCCAGCAGCTTGACCGTGGACACCGGGGAGCTGTTTTTT. This encodes CASSLTVDTGELFF.

CDR3 DNA: TGTGCCAGCAGTTACGGGCAGTCCCAGTACTTC. Amino acids: CASSYGQSQYF. This chain joins TRBV6-6 and TRBJ2-7; D is unclear. CDR3 length: 11 residues. Germline CDR1 reads MNHNY; CDR2 reads SVGAGI (reference sequence). Trimming took off 2 bases at V and 10 bases at J, with 9 bases between the two ends.

The gene calls are TRBV5-1 and TRBJ1-2, with D possibly being TRBD1 (6 bases). The CDR3 runs 12 residues. Germline V gives CDR1 SGHRS, CDR2 YFSETQ. V shed 3 bases and J shed 5 bases, with 8 bases lying between them. CDR3 region: CASSSDRYGYTF. In DNA form, the CDR3 reads TGCGCCAGCAGCTCGGACAGATATGGCTACACCTTC.

V is TRBV9 and J is TRBJ2-2; a weak D match, TRBD2 (5 bases). V lost 0 bases and J lost 3, with 9 bases in between. CDR1 SGDLS and CDR2 YYNGEE come from the germline V gene. The CDR3 contains 15 residues. The CDR3 here is CASSVGLAHTGELFF. The CDR3 coding sequence is TGTGCCAGCAGCGTAGGCCTAGCTCACACCGGGGAGCTGTTTTTT. The whole variable domain, remainder taken from reference TRBV9 and TRBJ2-2, is DSGVTQTPKHLITATGQRVTLRCSPRSGDLSVYWYQQSLDQGLQFLIQYYNGEERAKGNILERFSAQQFPDLHSELNLSSLELGDSALYFCASSVGLAHTGELFFGEGSRLTVL.